This passage covers 12 T cell receptor beta chains from one sample sequenced in a study of T cell repertoires in cytomegalovirus infection. TCRdb itself ran the reads through MiXCR, one entry per CDR3 protein. The sample contains hundreds of thousands of distinct CDR3 sequences, about 9.1% of which appear only once. The sequenced material came from PBMCs. These receptors all come from a human donor in good health (CMV status not recorded). Some clones in this sample may be carry-over from other donors' samples.

This clonotype was counted at least ten times. CDR3 coding DNA: TGCAGCGTGGCGACAGGGAAGGCGGGATCAGGTCAGCCCCAGCATTTT. Translated: CSVATGKAGSGQPQHF. The chain recombines TRBV29-1 with TRBJ1-5; 7 bases align to TRBD1. Germline loops: CDR1 SQVTM, CDR2 ANQGSEA. The V gene end was trimmed by 6 bases and the J gene end by 6 bases; junction bases not matched to a gene: 17. The CDR3 consists of 16 residues.

The chain joins TRBV27 to TRBJ2-7; 11 bases map to TRBD2. Losses at the gene ends were 3 bases for V and 7 bases for J; bases not matched to a gene: 5. The CDR3 spans 14 residues. Germline V gives CDR1 MNHEY, CDR2 SMNVEV (reference sequence). CDR3 sequence: CASSFGTSGVEQYF. The CDR3 DNA reads as TGTGCCAGCAGTTTCGGGACTAGCGGCGTGGAGCAGTACTTC.

This clonotype showed up many times. This chain uses TRBV12-3 or TRBV12-4 with TRBJ1-4; TRBD1 aligns across 7 bases. V gave up 7 bases and J gave up 10 bases; unmatched junction bases: 15. There are 15 residues in the CDR3. CDR3 in DNA: TGTGCCAGCACTCCTTACAGGGGCAGTTCAGGAAAACTGTTTTTT. Translated, it gives CASTPYRGSSGKLFF.

This clonotype was seen at least ten times. V and J are TRBV12-3 or TRBV12-4 and TRBJ2-7; 11 nucleotides align to TRBD2. With V trimmed by 5 bases and J by 5 bases, 11 bases remained unmatched. This CDR3 contains 16 residues. DNA of the CDR3: TGTGCCAGCAGTCATCCTAGCGGGGGGAACGCGCACGAGCAGTACTTC. Amino acids: CASSHPSGGNAHEQYF.

This clonotype was detected many times. The chain is built from TRBV7-9 and TRBJ1-3, with D unresolved. This CDR3 region has 13 residues. CDR1 and CDR2 (germline): SEHNR, FQNEAQ (reference sequence). CDR3: CKVVDVSGNTIYF. CDR3 coding DNA: TGTAAAGTGGTGGATGTTAGTGGAAACACCATATATTTT.

There are many counts of this clonotype. V gene TRBV28 combines with J gene TRBJ1-4; D remains unclear. With 6 bases removed from V and 5 bases from J, the gap between germline ends came to 13 bases. Germline values: CDR1 MDHEN, CDR2 SYDVKM. This CDR3 spans 14 amino acids. The CDR3 here is CASSSGRSNEKLFF. CDR3 nucleotides: TGTGCCAGCAGCTCCGGGAGATCAAATGAAAAACTGTTTTTT.

The chain employs TRBV20-1 and TRBJ2-1; the D gene could be TRBD1 or TRBD2 (5 bases each). CDR1 is DFQATT and CDR2 is SNEGSKA in the germline V gene (reference sequence). The CDR3 length is 15 residues. V lost 6 bases and J 0 bases, leaving 15 bases between the germline ends. In nucleotides, the CDR3 is TGCAGTGCCAGGGATCCTAGCTCCTCCTACAATGAGCAGTTCTTC. It yields the protein CSARDPSSSYNEQFF.

This clonotype has ten or more counts. The V call is TRBV28, the J call TRBJ1-5, with D tentatively TRBD1 (6 bases). The length of the CDR3 is 13 residues. V lost 6 bases and J 7 bases, leaving 13 bases between the germline ends. Germline V gives CDR1 MDHEN, CDR2 SYDVKM. In DNA, the CDR3 is TGTGCCAGCAGGCGGGGGCCGGACCAGCCCCAGCATTTT. Its translation: CASRRGPDQPQHF.

This clonotype came up many times. The chain uses TRBV5-4 and TRBJ1-1, with 7 nucleotides matching TRBD1. The CDR3 is made up of 14 amino acids. J was trimmed by 2 bases and V by 5 bases; bases with no gene match: 6. Germline lookup yields CDR1 SGHNT and CDR2 YYREEE (reference sequence). In nucleotides, the CDR3 is TGTGCCAGCAGATTACAGGGGTCAAACACTGAAGCTTTCTTT. Amino acid sequence: CASRLQGSNTEAFF.

This clonotype has a count of ten or more. The J gene is TRBJ2-7, the V gene TRBV20-1; D is possibly TRBD1 (6 bases). Trimming cost V 4 bases and J 1 base, with 17 bases left between them. The CDR3 contains 15 residues. The germline CDR1 and CDR2 sequences are DFQATT and SNEGSKA (reference sequence). In DNA, the CDR3 is TGCAGTGCTACGGGATATTCACAGGGATCCTACGAGCAGTACGTC. Protein sequence: CSATGYSQGSYEQYV.

This clonotype was observed a few times. V gene TRBV6-2 or TRBV6-3 combines with J gene TRBJ1-5; TRBD1 aligns across 8 bases. J gave up 3 bases and V 6 bases, and 10 bases lay outside the gene matches. The CDR3 totals 16 residues. Germline V gives CDR1 MNHEY, CDR2 SVGEGT. The CDR3 sequence: CASRRETGASNQPQHF. In DNA form, the CDR3 reads TGTGCCAGCAGGCGAGAGACAGGGGCCTCCAATCAGCCCCAGCATTTT.

There are many counts of this clonotype. This sequence joins TRBV6-2 or TRBV6-3 and TRBJ2-7; D not certain. Trimming took off 6 bases at V and 0 bases at J, with 18 bases between the two ends. Germline lookup yields CDR1 MNHEY and CDR2 SVGEGT. The CDR3 is 16 residues long. The chain's CDR3 is CASSTLPAESSYEQYV. CDR3 coding DNA: TGTGCCAGCAGCACCCTCCCGGCAGAATCCTCCTACGAGCAGTACGTC.